This T cell receptor (beta chain) derives from a study of patients and donors after allogeneic stem cell transplantation. MiXCR, applied by TCRdb to the RT-PCR reads, yields one record per CDR3 protein. The table records 920,000 or so distinct CDR3 sequences, about 20% of them present only once. V dropped 3 bases and J dropped 3 bases, with 9 bases sitting between them. Germline lookup yields CDR1 LNHDA and CDR2 SQIVND (reference sequence). The CDR3 is 13 amino acids. Sequencing used blood, either unsorted or a sorted T cell fraction (not recorded which). The source of this sequence is a human donor who was either an allogeneic HSCT recipient or a stem cell or donor lymphocyte infusion donor (not recorded which). It is not recorded whose cells these are; they may come from a transplant donor. The J gene is TRBJ2-7, the V gene TRBV19, with D possibly matching TRBD2 (5 bases). The CDR3 reads CASSIGKDYEQYF. The CDR3 DNA reads as TGTGCCAGTAGTATCGGGAAAGACTACGAGCAGTACTTC.